Included here is one T cell receptor (beta chain) sequence, with context. As processed by the authors: Estimated nucleated cell counts came from reference gene primer amplification. Profiled with immunoSEQ multiplex PCR; TCRdb holds only in-frame clones, not every one. That table furnishes V, J and clone size, whereas the DNA furnished D and trimming. The sample carries 90,000 to 120,000 clones, roughly four fifths recorded once. This specimen belongs to a study of blood T cell repertoires in COVID-19. Whole-study context: Acute and convalescent COVID-19 samples came from the United States, Italy and Spain. T cells, B-cell-depleted T cells, or PBMCs supplied cDNA or gDNA.

The source material was peripheral blood. The receptor comes from a man between 60 and 75 years old with acute or convalescent COVID-19.

The CDR3 is CASSSASLGRRMETQYF. CDR3 nucleotide sequence: TGTGCCAGCAGTTCCGCTAGTTTGGGGCGGCGCATGGAGACCCAGTACTTC. The chain combines TRBV28 with TRBJ2-5, with a weak D call TRBD1 (5 bases). V shed 4 bases and J shed 5 bases, with 23 bases lying between them. CDR3 size: 17 residues. The germline gives CDR1 MDHEN, CDR2 SYDVKM.